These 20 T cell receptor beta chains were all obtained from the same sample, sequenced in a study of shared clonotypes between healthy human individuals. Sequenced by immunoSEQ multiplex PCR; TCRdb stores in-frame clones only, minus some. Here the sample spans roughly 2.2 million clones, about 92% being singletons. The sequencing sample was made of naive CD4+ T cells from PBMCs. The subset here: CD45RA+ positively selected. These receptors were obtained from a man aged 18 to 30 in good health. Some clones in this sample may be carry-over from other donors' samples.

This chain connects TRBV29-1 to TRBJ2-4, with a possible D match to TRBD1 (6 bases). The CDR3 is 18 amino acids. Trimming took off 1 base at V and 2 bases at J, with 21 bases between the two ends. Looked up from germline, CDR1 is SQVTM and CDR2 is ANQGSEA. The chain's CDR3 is CSVEGERGGTWPKNIQYF. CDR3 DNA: TGCAGCGTTGAAGGGGAAAGAGGGGGAACTTGGCCCAAAAACATTCAGTACTTC. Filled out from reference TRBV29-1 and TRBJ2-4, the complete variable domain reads SAVISQKPSRDICQRGTSLTIQCQVDSQVTMMFWYRQQPGQSLTLIATANQGSEATYESGFVIDKFPISRPNLTFSTLTVSNMSPEDSSIYLCSVEGERGGTWPKNIQYFGAGTRLSVL.

Here the CDR3 reads CASSPLRTGYNEKLFF. For the CDR3, the DNA is TGTGCCAGCAGCCCCCTTCGGACAGGGTATAATGAAAAACTGTTTTTT. This rearrangement joins TRBV14 to TRBJ1-4; 8 bases match TRBD1. Germline CDR1 reads SGHDN; CDR2 reads FVKESK. Losses at the gene ends were 4 bases for V and 4 bases for J; bases not matched to a gene: 8. This CDR3 comprises 16 residues.

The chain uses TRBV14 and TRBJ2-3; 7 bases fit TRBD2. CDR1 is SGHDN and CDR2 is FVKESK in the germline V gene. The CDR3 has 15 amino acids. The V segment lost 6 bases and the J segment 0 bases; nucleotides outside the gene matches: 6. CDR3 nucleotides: TGTGCCAGCAGACCGCCGGGACTAAGCACAGATACGCAGTATTTT. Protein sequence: CASRPPGLSTDTQYF.

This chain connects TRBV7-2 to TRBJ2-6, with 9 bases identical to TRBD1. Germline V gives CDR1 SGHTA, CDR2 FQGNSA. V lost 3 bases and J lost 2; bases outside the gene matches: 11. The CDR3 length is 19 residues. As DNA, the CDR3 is TGTGCCAGCAGCTTCCACAGGGGGCGCTGGTCAGCTGGGGCCAACGTCCTGACTTTC. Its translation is CASSFHRGRWSAGANVLTF.

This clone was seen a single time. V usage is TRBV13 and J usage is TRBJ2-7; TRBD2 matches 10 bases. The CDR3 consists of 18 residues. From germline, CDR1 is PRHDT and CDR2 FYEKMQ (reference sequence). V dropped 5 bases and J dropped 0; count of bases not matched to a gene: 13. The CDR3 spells CASSPRTGTSDSSYEQYF. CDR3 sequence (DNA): TGTGCCAGCAGCCCTCGAACCGGGACTAGCGATAGCTCCTACGAGCAGTACTTC.

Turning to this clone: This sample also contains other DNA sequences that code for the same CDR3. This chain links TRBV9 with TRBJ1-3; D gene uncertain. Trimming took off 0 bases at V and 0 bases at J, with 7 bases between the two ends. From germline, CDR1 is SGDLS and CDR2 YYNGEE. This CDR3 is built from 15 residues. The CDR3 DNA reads TGTGCCAGCAGCGTAGGGCCTATCTCTGGAAACACCATATATTTT. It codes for CASSVGPISGNTIYF.

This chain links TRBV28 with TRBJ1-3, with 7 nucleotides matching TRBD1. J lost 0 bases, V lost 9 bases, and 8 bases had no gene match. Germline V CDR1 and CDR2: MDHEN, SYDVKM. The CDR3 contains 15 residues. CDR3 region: CASKLTGASGNTIYF. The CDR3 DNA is TGTGCCAGTAAATTAACAGGGGCCTCTGGAAACACCATATATTTT.

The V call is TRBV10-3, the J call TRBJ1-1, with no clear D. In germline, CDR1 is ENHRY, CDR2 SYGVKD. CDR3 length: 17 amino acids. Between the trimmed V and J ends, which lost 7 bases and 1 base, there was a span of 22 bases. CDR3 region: CAIIRSLFRTENTEAFF. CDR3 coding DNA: TGTGCCATCATCCGGTCCCTTTTTCGGACCGAGAACACTGAAGCTTTCTTT.

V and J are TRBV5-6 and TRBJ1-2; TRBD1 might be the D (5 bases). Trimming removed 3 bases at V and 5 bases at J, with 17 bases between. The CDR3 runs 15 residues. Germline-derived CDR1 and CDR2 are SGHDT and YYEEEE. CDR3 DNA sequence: TGTGCCAGCAGCTCGGCGGGGCCCCTAGGGTATGGCTACACCTTC. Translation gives CASSSAGPLGYGYTF.

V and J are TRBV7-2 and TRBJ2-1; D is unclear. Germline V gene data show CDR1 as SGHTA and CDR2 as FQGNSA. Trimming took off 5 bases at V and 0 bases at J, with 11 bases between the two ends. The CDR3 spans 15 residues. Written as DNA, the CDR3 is TGTGCCAGCAGCCCGGAGCCGATCTCCTACAATGAGCAGTTCTTC. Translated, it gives CASSPEPISYNEQFF.

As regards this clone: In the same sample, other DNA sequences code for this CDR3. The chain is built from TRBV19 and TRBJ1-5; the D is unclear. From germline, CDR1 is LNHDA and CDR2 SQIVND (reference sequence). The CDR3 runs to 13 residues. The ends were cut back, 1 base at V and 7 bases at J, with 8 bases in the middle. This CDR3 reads CASSIGREQPQHF. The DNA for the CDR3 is TGTGCCAGTAGTATAGGCAGAGAACAGCCCCAGCATTTT.

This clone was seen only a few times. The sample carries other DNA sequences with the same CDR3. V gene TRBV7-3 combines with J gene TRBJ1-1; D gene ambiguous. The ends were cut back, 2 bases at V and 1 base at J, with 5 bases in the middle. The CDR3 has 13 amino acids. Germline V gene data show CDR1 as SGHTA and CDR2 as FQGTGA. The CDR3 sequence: CASSLVGNTEAFF. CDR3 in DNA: TGTGCCAGCAGCTTAGTCGGGAACACTGAAGCTTTCTTT.

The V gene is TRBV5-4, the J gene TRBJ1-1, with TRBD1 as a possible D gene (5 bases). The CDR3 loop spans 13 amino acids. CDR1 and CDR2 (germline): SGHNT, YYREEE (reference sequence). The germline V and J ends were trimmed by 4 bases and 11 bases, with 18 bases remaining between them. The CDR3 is CASSEGTPLRAFF. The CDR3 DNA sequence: TGTGCCAGCAGCGAAGGGACCCCACTACGGGCTTTCTTT.

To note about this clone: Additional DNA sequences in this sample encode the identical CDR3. For the CDR3, the DNA is TGTGCCAGCAGCTTGTCAACCACCTACGAGCAGTACTTC. It yields the protein CASSLSTTYEQYF. The chain recombines TRBV5-4 with TRBJ2-7; D not resolved. This CDR3 comprises 13 residues. Trimming left V 1 base short and J 2 bases short, with 7 bases between. The germline gives CDR1 SGHNT, CDR2 YYREEE (reference sequence).

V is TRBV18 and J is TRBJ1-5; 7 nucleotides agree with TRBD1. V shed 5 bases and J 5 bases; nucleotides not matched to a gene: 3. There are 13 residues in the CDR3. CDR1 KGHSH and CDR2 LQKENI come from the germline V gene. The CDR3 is CASSDRVDQPQHF. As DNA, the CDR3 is TGTGCCAGCTCAGACAGGGTAGATCAGCCCCAGCATTTT.

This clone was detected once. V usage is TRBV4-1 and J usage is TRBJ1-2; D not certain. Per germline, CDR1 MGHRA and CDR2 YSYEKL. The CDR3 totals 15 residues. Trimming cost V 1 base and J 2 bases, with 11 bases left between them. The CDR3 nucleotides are TGCGCCAGCAGCCAAGCGTACGGCGTAAACTATGGCTACACCTTC. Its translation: CASSQAYGVNYGYTF.

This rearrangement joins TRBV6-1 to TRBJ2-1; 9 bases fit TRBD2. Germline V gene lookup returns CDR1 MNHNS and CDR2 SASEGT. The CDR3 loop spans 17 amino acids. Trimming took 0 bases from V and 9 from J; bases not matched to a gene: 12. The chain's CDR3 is CASSEAKVAGGKVEQFF. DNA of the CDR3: TGTGCCAGCAGTGAAGCCAAAGTTGCGGGAGGGAAGGTTGAGCAGTTCTTC.

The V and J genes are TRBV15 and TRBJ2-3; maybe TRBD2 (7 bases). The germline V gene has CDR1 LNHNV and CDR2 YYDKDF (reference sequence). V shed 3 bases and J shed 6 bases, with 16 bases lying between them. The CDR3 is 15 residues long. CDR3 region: CATSSEGGSDDTQYF. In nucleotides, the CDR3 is TGTGCCACCAGCAGCGAGGGGGGGAGCGATGATACGCAGTATTTT.

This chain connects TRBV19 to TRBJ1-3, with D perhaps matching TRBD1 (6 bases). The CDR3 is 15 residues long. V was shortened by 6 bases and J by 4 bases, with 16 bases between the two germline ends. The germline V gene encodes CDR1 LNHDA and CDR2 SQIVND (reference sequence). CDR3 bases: TGTGCCAGTAGCCTTAAGCAGGGGACCGGAAACACCATATATTTT. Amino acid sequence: CASSLKQGTGNTIYF. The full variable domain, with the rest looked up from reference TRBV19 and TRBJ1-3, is DGGITQSPKYLFRKEGQNVTLSCEQNLNHDAMYWYRQDPGQGLRLIYYSQIVNDFQKGDIAEGYSVSREKKESFPLTVTSAQKNPTAFYLCASSLKQGTGNTIYFGEGSWLTVV.

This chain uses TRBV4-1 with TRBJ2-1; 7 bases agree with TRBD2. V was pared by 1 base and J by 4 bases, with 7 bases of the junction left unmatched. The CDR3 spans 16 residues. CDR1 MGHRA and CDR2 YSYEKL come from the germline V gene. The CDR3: CASSQVGSGLYNEQFF. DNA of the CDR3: TGCGCCAGCAGCCAAGTCGGTAGCGGGCTGTACAATGAGCAGTTCTTC.